Presented here are 14 T cell receptor beta chains from one specimen sequenced in a study of human T cells and chemical hapten exposure. Noted time point: pre-sensitization, week 0. Described treatment: therapeutic diphenylcyclopropenone sensitization with weekly scalp DPC. TCRdb fed the RACE reads into MiXCR, producing one record per CDR3 protein. The table records approximately 370,000 distinct CDR3 sequences, around 5% of them present only once. The sample here was whole blood, taken in connection with sensitization to the hapten diphenylcyclopropenone (DPC). These receptor sequences come from a woman in her late teens or twenties with alopecia areata. Some clones in this sample may be carry-over from other donors' samples.

This chain joins TRBV7-9 and TRBJ2-3; D might be TRBD2 (6 bases). Trimming stripped 2 bases from V and 2 bases from J, with 14 bases between. The CDR3 runs to 16 residues. Germline V lookup: CDR1 SEHNR, CDR2 FQNEAQ (reference sequence). As DNA, the CDR3 is TGTGCCAGCAGCTTACGCCGCAGCGGGCTCACAGATACGCAGTATTTT. It encodes CASSLRRSGLTDTQYF.

This clonotype was counted a few times. The genes are TRBV7-3 and TRBJ1-4; D gene ambiguous. Germline CDR1 reads SGHTA; CDR2 reads FQGTGA. This CDR3 has 15 residues. Trimming took off 0 bases at V and 5 bases at J, with 10 bases between the two ends. In DNA, the CDR3 is TGTGCCAGCAGCTTAACAAACAGCGCGAATGAAAAACTGTTTTTT. Amino acid sequence: CASSLTNSANEKLFF. Drawing the rest from reference TRBV7-3 and TRBJ1-4, the complete variable domain is GAGVSQTPSNKVTEKGKYVELRCDPISGHTALYWYRQSLGQGPEFLIYFQGTGAADDSGLPNDRFFAVRPEGSVSTLKIQRTERGDSAVYLCASSLTNSANEKLFFGSGTQLSVL.

The sample holds a few counts of this clonotype. This sequence joins TRBV7-2 and TRBJ2-1; 7 bases line up with TRBD1. The CDR3 runs 11 residues. Germline V lookup: CDR1 SGHTA, CDR2 FQGNSA. J gave up 12 bases and V 5 bases, and 4 bases lay outside the gene matches. CDR3 in amino acids: CASSLGQLQFF. The CDR3, as DNA: TGTGCCAGCAGCCTGGGACAGCTGCAGTTCTTC.

This clonotype occurred many times. The chain links TRBV5-1 to TRBJ2-3; D call uncertain. The CDR3 totals 14 residues. CDR1 and CDR2 from the germline V gene are SGHRS and YFSETQ. V dropped 4 bases and J dropped 1 base, with 10 bases sitting between them. CDR3 in amino acids: CASSAGEGTDTQYF. The CDR3, as DNA: TGCGCCAGCAGCGCTGGAGAGGGCACAGATACGCAGTATTTT. Variable domain in full (rest from reference TRBV5-1 and TRBJ2-3): KAGVTQTPRYLIKTRGQQVTLSCSPISGHRSVSWYQQTPGQGLQFLFEYFSETQRNKGNFPGRFSGRQFSNSRSEMNVSTLELGDSALYLCASSAGEGTDTQYFGPGTRLTVL.

The chain employs TRBV3-1 and TRBJ1-5; 8 nucleotides align to TRBD1. The length of the CDR3 is 17 residues. V shed 1 base, J shed 2 bases, and the junction held 7 bases outside the gene matches. Germline CDR1 LGHDT, CDR2 YNNKEL (reference sequence). The CDR3 spells CASSQVTGTGGNQPQHF. In DNA form, the CDR3 reads TGTGCCAGCAGCCAAGTTACCGGGACAGGCGGCAATCAGCCCCAGCATTTT.

This clonotype showed up many times. CDR3 coding DNA: TGTGCCAGCAGTGAAGAAGGACAGGGCTACAATGAGCAGTTCTTC. It codes for CASSEEGQGYNEQFF. The chain couples TRBV6-1 to TRBJ2-1, with 8 bases lining up with TRBD1. With V trimmed by 1 base and J by 3 bases, 2 bases remained unmatched. The CDR3 is 15 residues long. Germline loops: CDR1 MNHNS, CDR2 SASEGT.

CDR3 nucleotides: TGTGCCAGCAATAGCGGGGAGAGCACAGATACGCAGTATTTT. Amino acids: CASNSGESTDTQYF. The chain joins TRBV9 to TRBJ2-3; 8 bases match TRBD2. The CDR3 covers 14 residues. Germline lookup yields CDR1 SGDLS and CDR2 YYNGEE. V shed 6 bases and J 0 bases; nucleotides not matched to a gene: 3. Using reference TRBV9 and TRBJ2-3 for the parts outside the CDR3, the full variable domain is DSGVTQTPKHLITATGQRVTLRCSPRSGDLSVYWYQQSLDQGLQFLIQYYNGEERAKGNILERFSAQQFPDLHSELNLSSLELGDSALYFCASNSGESTDTQYFGPGTRLTVL.

In its sample, this clonotype was seen many times. The chain has TRBV28 and TRBJ1-2; unclear D gene. The CDR3 is 14 amino acids. Germline CDR1 reads MDHEN; CDR2 reads SYDVKM. Trimming took off 4 bases at V and 4 bases at J, with 13 bases between the two ends. The CDR3 loop is CASSSSEPTYGYTF. CDR3 bases: TGTGCCAGCAGTTCCTCAGAGCCAACCTATGGCTACACCTTC.

The chain is built from TRBV5-1 and TRBJ2-6; D is perhaps TRBD2 (5 bases). Germline CDR1 reads SGHRS; CDR2 reads YFSETQ. Trimming stripped 4 bases from V and 3 bases from J, with 11 bases between. The CDR3 loop spans 15 amino acids. The CDR3 spells CASSTRGHGANVLTF. The CDR3 coding sequence is TGCGCCAGCAGCACACGCGGGCATGGGGCCAACGTCCTGACTTTC.

This clonotype was detected many times. The chain is built from TRBV15 and TRBJ2-3; 7 bases match TRBD1. Germline V gives CDR1 LNHNV, CDR2 YYDKDF (reference sequence). V lost 1 base, J lost 5 bases, and 6 bases stayed unmatched. CDR3 length equals 15 residues. The CDR3 protein is CATSRGVGGQDTQYF. CDR3 in DNA: TGTGCCACCAGCAGAGGGGTAGGGGGCCAAGATACGCAGTATTTT.

The rearrangement links TRBV3-1 to TRBJ2-7; D is unresolved. Germline loops: CDR1 LGHDT, CDR2 YNNKEL (reference sequence). V lost 0 bases and J lost 3, with 12 bases in between. The CDR3 sequence is 15 residues long. In nucleotides, the CDR3 is TGTGCCAGCAGCCAAGATCGGGCGGTTAACTACGAGCAGTACTTC. Translated: CASSQDRAVNYEQYF.

In this sample, this clonotype turned up many times. The chain carries TRBV4-2 and TRBJ1-2; D is unclear. CDR3 length equals 16 residues. Germline V gene sequence: CDR1 LGHNA, CDR2 YNFKEQ. Trimming pared 4 bases from V and 0 bases from J, leaving 15 bases between. The CDR3 coding sequence is TGTGCCAGCAGCCCATCCGAGTGGGTGACTAACTATGGCTACACCTTC. Its protein is CASSPSEWVTNYGYTF.

The genes are TRBV28 and TRBJ2-7, with 7 bases fitting TRBD1. This CDR3 is built from 18 residues. Germline V lookup: CDR1 MDHEN, CDR2 SYDVKM. V shed 4 bases, J shed 0 bases, and the junction held 15 bases outside the gene matches. DNA of the CDR3: TGTGCCAGCAGTTCCCCTAACCTAGACAGGGCAAACTCCTACGAGCAGTACTTC. Its protein is CASSSPNLDRANSYEQYF.

This clonotype was detected only a few times. The genes are TRBV24-1 and TRBJ2-1, with 8 positions matching TRBD1. Germline assignment: CDR1 KGHDR and CDR2 SFDVKD. The CDR3 sequence is 16 residues long. The V gene end was trimmed by 3 bases and the J gene end by 7 bases; junction bases not matched to a gene: 10. CDR3 protein: CATSDDDRGGRNEQFF. The CDR3, as DNA: TGTGCCACCAGTGATGACGACAGGGGAGGACGGAATGAGCAGTTCTTC.